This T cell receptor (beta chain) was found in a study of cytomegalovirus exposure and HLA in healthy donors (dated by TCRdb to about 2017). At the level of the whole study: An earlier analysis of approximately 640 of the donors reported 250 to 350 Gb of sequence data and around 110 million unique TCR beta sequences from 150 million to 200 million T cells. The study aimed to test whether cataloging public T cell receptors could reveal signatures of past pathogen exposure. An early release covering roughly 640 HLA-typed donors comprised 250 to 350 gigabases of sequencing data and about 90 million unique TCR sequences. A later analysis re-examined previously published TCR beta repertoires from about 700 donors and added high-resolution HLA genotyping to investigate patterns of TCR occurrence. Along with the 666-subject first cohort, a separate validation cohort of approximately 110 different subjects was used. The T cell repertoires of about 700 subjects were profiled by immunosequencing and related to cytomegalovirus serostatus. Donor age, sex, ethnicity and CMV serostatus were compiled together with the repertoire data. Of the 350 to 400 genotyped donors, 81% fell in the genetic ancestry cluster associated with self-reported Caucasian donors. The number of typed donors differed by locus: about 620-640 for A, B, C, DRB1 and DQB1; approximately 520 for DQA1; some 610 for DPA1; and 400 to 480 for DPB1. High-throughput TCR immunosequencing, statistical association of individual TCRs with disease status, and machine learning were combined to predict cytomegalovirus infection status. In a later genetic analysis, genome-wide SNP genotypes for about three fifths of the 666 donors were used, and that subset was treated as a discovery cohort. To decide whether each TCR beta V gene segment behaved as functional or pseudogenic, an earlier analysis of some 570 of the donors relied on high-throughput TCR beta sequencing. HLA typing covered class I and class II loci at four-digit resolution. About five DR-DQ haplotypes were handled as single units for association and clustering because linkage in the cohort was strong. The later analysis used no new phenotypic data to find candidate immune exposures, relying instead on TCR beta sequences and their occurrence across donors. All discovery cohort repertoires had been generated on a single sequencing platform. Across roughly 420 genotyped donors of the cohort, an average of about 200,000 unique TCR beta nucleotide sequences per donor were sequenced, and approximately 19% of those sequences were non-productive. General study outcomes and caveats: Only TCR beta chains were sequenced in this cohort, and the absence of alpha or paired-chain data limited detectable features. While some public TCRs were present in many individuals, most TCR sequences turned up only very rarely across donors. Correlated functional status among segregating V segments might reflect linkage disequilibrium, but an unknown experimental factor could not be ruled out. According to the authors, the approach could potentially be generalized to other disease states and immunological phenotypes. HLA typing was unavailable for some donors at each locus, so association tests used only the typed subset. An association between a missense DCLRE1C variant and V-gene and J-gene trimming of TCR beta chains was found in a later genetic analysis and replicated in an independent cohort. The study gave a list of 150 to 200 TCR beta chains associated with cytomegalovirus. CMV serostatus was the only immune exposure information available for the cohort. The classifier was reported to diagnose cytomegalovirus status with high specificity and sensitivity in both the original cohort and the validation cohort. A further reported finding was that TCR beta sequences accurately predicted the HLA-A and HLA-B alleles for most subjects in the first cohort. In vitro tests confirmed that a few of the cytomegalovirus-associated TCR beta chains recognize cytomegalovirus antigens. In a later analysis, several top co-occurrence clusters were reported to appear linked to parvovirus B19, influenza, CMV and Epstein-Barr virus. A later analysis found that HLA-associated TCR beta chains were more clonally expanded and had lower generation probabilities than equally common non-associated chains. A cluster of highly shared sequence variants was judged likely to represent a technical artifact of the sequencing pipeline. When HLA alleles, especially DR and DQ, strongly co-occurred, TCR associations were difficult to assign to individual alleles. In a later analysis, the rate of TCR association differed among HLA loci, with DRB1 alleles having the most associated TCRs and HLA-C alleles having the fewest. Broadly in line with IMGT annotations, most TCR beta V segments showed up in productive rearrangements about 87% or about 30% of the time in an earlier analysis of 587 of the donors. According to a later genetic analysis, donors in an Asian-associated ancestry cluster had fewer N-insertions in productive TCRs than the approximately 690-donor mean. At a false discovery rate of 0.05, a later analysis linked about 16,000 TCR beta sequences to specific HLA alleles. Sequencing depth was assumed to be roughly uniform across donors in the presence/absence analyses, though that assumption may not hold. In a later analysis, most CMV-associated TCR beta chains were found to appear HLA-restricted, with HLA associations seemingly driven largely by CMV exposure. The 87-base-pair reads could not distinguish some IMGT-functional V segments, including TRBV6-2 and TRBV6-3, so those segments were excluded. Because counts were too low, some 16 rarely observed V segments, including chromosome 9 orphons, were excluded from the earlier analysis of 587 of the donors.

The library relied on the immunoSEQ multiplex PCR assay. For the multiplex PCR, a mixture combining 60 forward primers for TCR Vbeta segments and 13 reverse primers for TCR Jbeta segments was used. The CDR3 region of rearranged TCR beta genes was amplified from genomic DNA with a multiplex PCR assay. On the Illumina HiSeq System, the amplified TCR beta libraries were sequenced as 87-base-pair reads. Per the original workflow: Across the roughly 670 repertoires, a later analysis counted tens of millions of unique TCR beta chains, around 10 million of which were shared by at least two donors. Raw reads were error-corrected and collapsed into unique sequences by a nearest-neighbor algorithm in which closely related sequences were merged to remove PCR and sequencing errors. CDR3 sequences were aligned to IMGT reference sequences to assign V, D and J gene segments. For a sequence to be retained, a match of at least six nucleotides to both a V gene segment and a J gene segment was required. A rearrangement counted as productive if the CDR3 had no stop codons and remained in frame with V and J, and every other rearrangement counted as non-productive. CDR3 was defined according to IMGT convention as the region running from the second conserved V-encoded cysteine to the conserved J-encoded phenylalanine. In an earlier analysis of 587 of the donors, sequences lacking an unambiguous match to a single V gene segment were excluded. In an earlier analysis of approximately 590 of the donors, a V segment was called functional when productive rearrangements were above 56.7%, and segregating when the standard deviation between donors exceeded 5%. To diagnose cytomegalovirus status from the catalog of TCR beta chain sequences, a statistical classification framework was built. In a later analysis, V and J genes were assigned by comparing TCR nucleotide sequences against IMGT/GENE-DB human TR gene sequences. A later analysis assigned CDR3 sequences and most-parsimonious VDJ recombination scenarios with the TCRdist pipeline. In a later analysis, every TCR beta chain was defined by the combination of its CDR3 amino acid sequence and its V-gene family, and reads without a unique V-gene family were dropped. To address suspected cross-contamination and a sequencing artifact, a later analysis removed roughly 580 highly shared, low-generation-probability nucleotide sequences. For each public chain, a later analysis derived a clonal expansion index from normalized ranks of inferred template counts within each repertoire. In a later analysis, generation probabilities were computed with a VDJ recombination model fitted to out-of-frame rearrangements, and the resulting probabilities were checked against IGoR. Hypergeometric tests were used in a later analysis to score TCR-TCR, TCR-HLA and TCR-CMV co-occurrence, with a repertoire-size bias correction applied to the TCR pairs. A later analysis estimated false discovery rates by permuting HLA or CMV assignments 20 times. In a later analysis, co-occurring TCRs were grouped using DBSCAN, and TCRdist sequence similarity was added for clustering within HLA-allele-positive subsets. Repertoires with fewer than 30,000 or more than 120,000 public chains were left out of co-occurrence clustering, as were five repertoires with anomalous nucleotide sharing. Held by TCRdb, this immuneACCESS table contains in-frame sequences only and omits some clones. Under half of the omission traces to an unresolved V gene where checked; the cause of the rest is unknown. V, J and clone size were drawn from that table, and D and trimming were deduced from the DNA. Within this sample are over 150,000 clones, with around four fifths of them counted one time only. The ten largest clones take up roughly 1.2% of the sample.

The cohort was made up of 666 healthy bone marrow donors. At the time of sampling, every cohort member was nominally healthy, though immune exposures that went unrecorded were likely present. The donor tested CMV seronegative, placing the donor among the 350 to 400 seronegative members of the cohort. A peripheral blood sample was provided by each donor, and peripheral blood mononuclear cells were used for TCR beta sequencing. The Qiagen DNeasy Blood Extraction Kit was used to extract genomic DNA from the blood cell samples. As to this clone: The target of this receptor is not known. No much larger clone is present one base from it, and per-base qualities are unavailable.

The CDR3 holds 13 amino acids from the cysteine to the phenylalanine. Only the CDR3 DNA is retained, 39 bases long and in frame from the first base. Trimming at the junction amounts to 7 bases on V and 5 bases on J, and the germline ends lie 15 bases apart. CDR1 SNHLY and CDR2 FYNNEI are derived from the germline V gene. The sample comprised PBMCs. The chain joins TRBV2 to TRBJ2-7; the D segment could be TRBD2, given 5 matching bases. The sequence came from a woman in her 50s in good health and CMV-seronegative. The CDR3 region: CASTTGPGDEQYF. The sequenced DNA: TGTGCCAGCACTACCGGGCCCGGGGACGAGCAGTACTTC.